This T cell receptor beta chain was sequenced during a study of preoperative IRX-2 immunotherapy in early breast cancer. Documented treatment: preoperative locoregional IRX-2 cytokine immunotherapy. This phase Ib study tested locoregional IRX-2 cytokine immunotherapy given before surgery. TCRdb's table, derived via immunoSEQ multiplex PCR, lists solely in-frame clones and lacks some. This sample has 34,000 or so clones, with roughly 95% found just once. The CDR3 is 18 residues long. This sample was gathered from a patient treated with IRX-2 immunotherapy. This receptor was taken from a human donor with breast cancer. The rearrangement uses TRBV12-1 and TRBJ2-6; the table names TRBD1, a call not compared with the DNA. TRBV12-1 is a pseudogene segment. The CDR3 protein is CASSRTSVGQSRANVLTF. In nucleotides, the CDR3 is TGTGCCAGCAGCCGAACATCTGTAGGACAAAGTCGGGCCAACGTCCTGACTTTC.